A selection of T cell receptor beta chains follows, all from one sample in a study of cytomegalovirus exposure and HLA in healthy donors. Assay: immunoSEQ multiplex PCR; the TCRdb copy retains only in-frame clones and omits some. The table has under 200,000 clones, approximately 85% seen once. Material: PBMCs. The receptors were sampled from a woman aged 50 to 60 in good health and CMV-seronegative. CDR3s leave out the opening cysteine and the closing phenylalanine or tryptophan.

TRBV28	TRBJ1-5	ASTPRGSQPQH
TRBV2	TRBJ1-2	ASSGAQGANGYT
TRBV6-5	TRBJ2-5	ASSTSGGVETQY
TRBV7-2	TRBJ1-2	ASRKAGGLYGYT
TRBV5-1	TRBJ2-7	ASSLDGGRAGEQY
TRBV14	TRBJ2-7	ASSQDIGDRGPYEQY
TRBV29-1	TRBJ2-3	SVALSNTDTQY
TRBV5-1	TRBJ2-1	ASSFMGLAVSSYNEQF
TRBV2	TRBJ1-1	ASRPTYNTEAF
TRBV5-6	TRBJ1-2	ASSLGGLAYGYT
TRBV9	TRBJ2-2	ASSPPGLPGELF
TRBV2	TRBJ2-2	ASSGRTGGGRTGELF
TRBV6-5	TRBJ2-2	ASSYRGLASGELF
TRBV25-1	TRBJ2-1	ASSERLAGTVNEQF
TRBV6-6	TRBJ2-7	ASSYSTAYEQY
TRBV7-9	TRBJ1-1	SSSRGQNTEAF
TRBV5-6	TRBJ2-3	ASSLDRPDTQY
TRBV9	TRBJ2-2	ASSARLAGARTGELF
TRBV29-1	TRBJ1-1	SMTVNTEAF
TRBV9	TRBJ2-1	ASSVARTSGSLDEQF
TRBV7-6	.	ASSPRVLGEQY
TRBV7-9	TRBJ2-1	SSSPSGDSYNEQF
TRBV7-3	TRBJ2-7	ASSLGGRGYEQY
TRBV27	TRBJ2-7	ASSPRRRGTSLIYEQY
TRBV4-1	TRBJ2-4	ASSHGLAGGRAKNIQY
TRBV11-2	TRBJ1-6	ASSLGAGVNSPLH
TRBV27	TRBJ1-4	ASSSRTGGAGEKLF
TRBV5-1	TRBJ2-5	ASSLVTGQETQY
TRBV18	TRBJ1-5	ASSQYSGTGGPQPQH
TRBV29-1	TRBJ2-3	SVEAPGTGWGDTQY
TRBV7-9	TRBJ2-7	SSSLAGLSYEQY
TRBV10-2	TRBJ2-3	ASSSSADTQY
TRBV11-3	TRBJ2-3	ASSLGQGVDTQY
TRBV11-2	TRBJ2-7	ASSFGQGGTYEQY
TRBV6-5	TRBJ2-1	ASHPDRVPGARF
TRBV4-1	TRBJ2-5	ASSQGGETQY
TRBV30	TRBJ1-1	AWRGQGSAEAF
TRBV7-7	TRBJ2-1	ASSPRTSGRSINEQF
TRBV5-1	TRBJ1-5	ASSPTGSNQPQH
TRBV10-1	TRBJ2-3	ASSRDTDTQY
TRBV11-2	TRBJ2-3	ASSSILLAAERDTQY
TRBV4-2	TRBJ2-5	ASEDTDSQETQY
TRBV7-9	TRBJ1-4	ASSPNNRGSNEKLF
TRBV30	TRBJ1-5	AWSVRGRGRDQPQH
TRBV11-1	TRBJ2-1	ASSLTRLAGADEQF
TRBV10-1	TRBJ2-7	ASSESGLLEQY
TRBV27	TRBJ1-2	ASSLAGTGGVKGYT
TRBV27	TRBJ1-4	ASRSGLIGTPTNEKLF
TRBV27	TRBJ2-5	ASCTQGLGQETQY
TRBV18	TRBJ2-3	ASSPRPPRRSGSPSTDTQY
TRBV6-1	TRBJ1-1	ASSEPDYRRPMNTEAF
TRBV29-1	TRBJ2-1	SVEDPASGRYNEQF
TRBV7-2	TRBJ2-7	ASSLAGLAGIEQY
TRBV6-5	TRBJ1-5	ASSFQGGGQPQH
TRBV7-2	TRBJ2-7	ASSATGVLREQY
TRBV28	TRBJ1-1	ASSARTLEAF